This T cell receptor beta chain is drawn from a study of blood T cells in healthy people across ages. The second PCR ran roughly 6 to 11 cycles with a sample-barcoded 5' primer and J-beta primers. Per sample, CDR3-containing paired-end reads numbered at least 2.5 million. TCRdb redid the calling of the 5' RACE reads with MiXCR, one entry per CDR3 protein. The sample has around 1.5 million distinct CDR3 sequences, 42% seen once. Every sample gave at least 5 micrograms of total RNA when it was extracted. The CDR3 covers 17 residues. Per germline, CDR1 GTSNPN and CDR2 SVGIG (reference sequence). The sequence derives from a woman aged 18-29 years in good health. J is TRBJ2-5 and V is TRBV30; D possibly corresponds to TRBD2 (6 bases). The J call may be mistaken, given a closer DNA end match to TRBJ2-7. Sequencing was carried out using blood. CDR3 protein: CAWSPTGGGITPREQYF. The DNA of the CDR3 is TGTGCCTGGAGTCCCACGGGCGGCGGGATAACACCGCGCGAGCAGTACTTC.